What follows is one TCR beta chain and its context. Its antigen is currently not known. No qualities accompany the bases; no much larger clone lies one base away. The sample belongs to a study of human T cells and chemical hapten exposure (dated by TCRdb to the early 2020s). Study-level background: For sensitization, 2% DPC in acetone was applied to a roughly 2 cm by roughly 2 cm area of upper inner arm skin. Peripheral blood TCR repertoire changes were tracked in vivo in alopecia patients during primary and secondary sensitization to the hapten diphenylcyclopropenone (DPC). The patient cohort, mostly female, included alopecia areata with under or over 50% scalp involvement, alopecia totalis and alopecia universalis. Patch tests used Finn chambers with 0.01% DPC on the upper back, scored after 6 days by International Contact Dermatitis Research Group standards. Weekly therapeutic DPC doses were additionally applied to the scalp of patients throughout the roughly 23-week study period. Patient blood was sampled pre-sensitization (week 0) and at 2, 6 and about 24 weeks after DPC sensitization. Around 30 alopecia patients provided blood for TCR sequencing at one to four time points (pre-sensitization, 2, 6 and 24 weeks). Libraries were combined into a pool for sequencing, and differences in TCR yield between samples came mainly from small differences in library volumes within the pool.

The library was obtained by RACE. The sample was run on a NextSeq 500. Library preparation attached unique molecular identifiers to individual cDNA molecules for quantitative, reproducible TCR counting. Both TCR alpha and TCR beta chains were sequenced from each blood RNA sample. The authors processed their data as follows. Samples had a median of roughly 91,000 TCRs, with a range from about 23,224 to 750,000. The Decombinator software suite was used to annotate the V, J and CDR3 of the TCR reads. Every sample was subsampled to the same number of TCRs (28,000) for the PS versus PT1 abundance plots. TCRs were defined as expanded if absent before sensitization and observed at least eight times at the 2-week time point. Using fastp at Q25 and MiXCR, TCRdb reprocessed the public reads and kept productive beta chains. Identical CDR3 protein sequences are pooled into one entry, listed with their most common genes and DNA. These V and J calls rely on TCRdb rather than the paper's analysis. This sample comprises tens of thousands of distinct CDR3 sequences, around 10% of them detected only once. Jointly, the top ten make up about 4.2% of the sample.

Summary of the overall study and its limitations: DPC sensitization did not change the number of TCRs with a frequency above 1 in 1000, and there was no evidence of changes in global repertoire structure. Because every patient had alopecia, a presumed autoimmune disease, the patients' immune response might differ from that of healthy individuals. After repeated subsampling, the strength of the expansion versus patch-test correlation and the threshold at which it became significant changed. Compared with pre-sensitization or healthy control sets, expanded TCRs formed significantly more large CDR3 similarity clusters, which is consistent with antigen-driven responses. A positive correlation was found between the number of PT1 expanded TCRs and patch test score, with significance reached at thresholds 8, 16 and 32 but not 4.

Read against the paper, the sample's time point label means: patch test 1, 2 weeks after DPC sensitization. Per the publication, the treatment or condition label means: therapeutic diphenylcyclopropenone sensitization with weekly scalp DPC. Blood at each patch-test visit was drawn before the patch test was applied. To be eligible, patients had to be aged 18 to 70, diagnosed with alopecia and judged suitable for DPC therapy, while pregnant patients were excluded. Total RNA was isolated from unfractionated whole blood collected in Tempus Blood RNA tubes. The receptor comes from a woman in her forties or fifties with alopecia areata. Some clones in this sample may be carry-over from other donors' samples. The specimen comprised whole blood, sampled in connection with sensitization to the hapten diphenylcyclopropenone (DPC).

The CDR3 in this case is CASSLLTGTRTDTQYF. Here is the DNA: TGTGCCAGCAGTTTATTGACCGGGACCCGCACAGATACGCAGTATTTT. The chain employs TRBV28 and TRBJ2-3; the D gene is perhaps TRBD1 or TRBD2, as each covers 5 bases. At the junction V is shortened by 1 base and J by 1 base, with 12 bases in between. From the cysteine through the phenylalanine, the CDR3 covers 16 amino acids. Only the CDR3 portion is preserved as DNA: 48 bases, with reading frame beginning at the first base. From a lookup of the germline V gene, CDR1 and CDR2 are MDHEN and SYDVKM.